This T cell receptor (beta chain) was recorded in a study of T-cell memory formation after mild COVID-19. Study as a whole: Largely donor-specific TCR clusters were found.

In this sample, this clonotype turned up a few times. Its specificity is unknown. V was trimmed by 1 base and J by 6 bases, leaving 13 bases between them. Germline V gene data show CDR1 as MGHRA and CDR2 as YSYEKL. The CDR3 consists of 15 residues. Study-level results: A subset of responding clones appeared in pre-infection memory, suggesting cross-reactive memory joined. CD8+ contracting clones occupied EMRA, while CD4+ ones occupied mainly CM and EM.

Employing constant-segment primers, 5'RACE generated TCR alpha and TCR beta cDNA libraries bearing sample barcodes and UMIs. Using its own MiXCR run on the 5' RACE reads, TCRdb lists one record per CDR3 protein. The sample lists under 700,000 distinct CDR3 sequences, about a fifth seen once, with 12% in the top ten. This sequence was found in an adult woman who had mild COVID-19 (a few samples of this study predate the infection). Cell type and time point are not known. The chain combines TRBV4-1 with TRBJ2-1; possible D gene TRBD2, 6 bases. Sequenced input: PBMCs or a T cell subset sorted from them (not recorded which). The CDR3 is CASSQAIAALNEQFF. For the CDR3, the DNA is TGCGCCAGCAGCCAAGCCATAGCGGCCCTCAATGAGCAGTTCTTC.